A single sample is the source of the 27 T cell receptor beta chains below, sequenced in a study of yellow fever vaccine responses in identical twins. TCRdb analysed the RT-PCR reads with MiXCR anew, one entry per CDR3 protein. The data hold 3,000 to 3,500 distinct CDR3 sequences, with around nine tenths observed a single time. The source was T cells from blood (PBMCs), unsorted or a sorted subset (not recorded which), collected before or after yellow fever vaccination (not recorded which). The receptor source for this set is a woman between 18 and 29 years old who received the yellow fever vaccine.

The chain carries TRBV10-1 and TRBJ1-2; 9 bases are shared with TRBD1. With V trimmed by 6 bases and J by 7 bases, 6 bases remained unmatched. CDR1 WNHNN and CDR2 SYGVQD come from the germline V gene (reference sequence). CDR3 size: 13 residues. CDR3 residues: CASRTGGSGGYTF. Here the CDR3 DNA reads TGCGCCAGCAGAACAGGGGGCTCTGGTGGCTACACCTTC.

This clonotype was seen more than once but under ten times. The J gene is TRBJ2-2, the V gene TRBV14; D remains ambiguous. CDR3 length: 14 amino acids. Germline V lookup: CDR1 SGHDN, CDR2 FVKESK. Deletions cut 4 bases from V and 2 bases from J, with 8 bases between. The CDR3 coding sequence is TGTGCCAGCAGCCCTTTCCTTAACACCGGGGAGCTGTTTTTT. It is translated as CASSPFLNTGELFF.

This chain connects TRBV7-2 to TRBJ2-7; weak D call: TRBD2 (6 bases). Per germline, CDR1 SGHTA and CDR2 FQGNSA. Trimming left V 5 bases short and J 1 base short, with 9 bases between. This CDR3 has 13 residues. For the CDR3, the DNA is TGTGCCAGCAGCCGACTAGGATCCTACGAGCAGTACTTC. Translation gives CASSRLGSYEQYF.

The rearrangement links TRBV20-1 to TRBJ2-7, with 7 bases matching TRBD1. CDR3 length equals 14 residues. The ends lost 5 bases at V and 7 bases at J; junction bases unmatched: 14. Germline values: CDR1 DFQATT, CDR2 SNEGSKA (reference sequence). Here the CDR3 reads CSASTFGQVSEQYF. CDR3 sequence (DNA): TGCAGTGCTTCTACCTTCGGACAGGTATCGGAGCAGTACTTC.

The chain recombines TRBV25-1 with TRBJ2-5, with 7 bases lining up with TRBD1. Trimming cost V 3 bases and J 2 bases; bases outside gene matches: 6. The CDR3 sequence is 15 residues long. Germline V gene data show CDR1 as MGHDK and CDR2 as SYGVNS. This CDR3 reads CASSDQGQQQETQYF. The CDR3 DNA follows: TGTGCCAGCAGTGATCAGGGACAGCAACAAGAGACCCAGTACTTC.

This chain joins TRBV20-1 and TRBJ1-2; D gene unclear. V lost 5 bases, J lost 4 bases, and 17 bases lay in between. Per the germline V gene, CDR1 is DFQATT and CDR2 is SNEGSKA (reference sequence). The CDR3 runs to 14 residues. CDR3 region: CSAPAGGAIYGYTF. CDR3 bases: TGCAGTGCTCCGGCAGGCGGAGCGATCTATGGCTACACCTTC.

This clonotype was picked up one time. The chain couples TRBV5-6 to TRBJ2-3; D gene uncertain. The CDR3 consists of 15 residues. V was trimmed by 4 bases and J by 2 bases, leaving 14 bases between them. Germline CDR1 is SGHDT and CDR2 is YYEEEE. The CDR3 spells CASSRLVPYTDTQYF. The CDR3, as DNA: TGTGCCAGCAGCCGCCTCGTTCCATACACAGATACGCAGTATTTT.

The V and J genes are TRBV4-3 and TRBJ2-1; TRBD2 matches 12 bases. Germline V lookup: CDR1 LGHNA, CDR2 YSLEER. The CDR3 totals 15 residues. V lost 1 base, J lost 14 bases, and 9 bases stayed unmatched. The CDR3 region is CASSQVLLAGGSEFF. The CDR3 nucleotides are TGCGCCAGCAGCCAAGTGTTACTAGCGGGAGGTTCGGAGTTCTTC.

The CDR3 sequence is CASSKDRVTYEQYF. The CDR3 nucleotides read TGTGCCAGCAGCAAAGATAGGGTCACCTACGAGCAGTACTTC. The chain carries TRBV21-1 and TRBJ2-7. TRBV21-1 corresponds to a pseudogene. CDR3 length equals 14 residues.

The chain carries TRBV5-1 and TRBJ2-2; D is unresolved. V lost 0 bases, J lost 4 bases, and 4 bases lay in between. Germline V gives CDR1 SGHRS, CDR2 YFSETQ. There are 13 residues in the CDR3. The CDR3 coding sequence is TGCGCCAGCAGCTTGGCAGGCACCGGGGAGCTGTTTTTT. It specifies CASSLAGTGELFF.

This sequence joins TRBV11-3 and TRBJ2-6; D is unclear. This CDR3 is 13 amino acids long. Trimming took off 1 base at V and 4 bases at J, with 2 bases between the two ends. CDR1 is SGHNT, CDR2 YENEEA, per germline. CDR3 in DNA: TGTGCCAGCAGCTTAGCCGGGGCCAACGTCCTGACTTTC. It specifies CASSLAGANVLTF.

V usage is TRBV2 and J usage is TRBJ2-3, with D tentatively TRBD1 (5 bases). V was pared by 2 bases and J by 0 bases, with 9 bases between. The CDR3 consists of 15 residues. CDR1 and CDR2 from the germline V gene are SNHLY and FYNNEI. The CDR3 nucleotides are TGTGCCAGCAGTGAATGGCAGGGCAGCACAGATACGCAGTATTTT. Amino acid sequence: CASSEWQGSTDTQYF. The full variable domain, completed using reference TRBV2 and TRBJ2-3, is EPEVTQTPSHQVTQMGQEVILRCVPISNHLYFYWYRQILGQKVEFLVSFYNNEISEKSEIFDDQFSVERPDGSNFTLKIRSTKLEDSAMYFCASSEWQGSTDTQYFGPGTRLTVL.

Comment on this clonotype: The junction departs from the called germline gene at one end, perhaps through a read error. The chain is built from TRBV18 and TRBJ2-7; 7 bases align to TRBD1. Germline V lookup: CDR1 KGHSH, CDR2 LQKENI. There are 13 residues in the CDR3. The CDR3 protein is CASSPPEGTVGLF. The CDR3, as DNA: TGTGCCAGCTCACCACCGGAAGGGACAGTCGGCCTTTTC.

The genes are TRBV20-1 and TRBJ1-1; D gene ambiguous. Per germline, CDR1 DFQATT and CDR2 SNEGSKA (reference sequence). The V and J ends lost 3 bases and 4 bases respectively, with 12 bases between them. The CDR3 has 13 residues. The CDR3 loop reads CSASTTVGTEAFF. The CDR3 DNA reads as TGCAGTGCTAGCACGACCGTCGGCACTGAAGCTTTCTTT.

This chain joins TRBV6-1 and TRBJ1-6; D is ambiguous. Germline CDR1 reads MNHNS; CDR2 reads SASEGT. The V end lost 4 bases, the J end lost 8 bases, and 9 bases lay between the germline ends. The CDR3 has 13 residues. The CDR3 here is CASSGRLDSPLHF. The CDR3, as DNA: TGTGCCAGCAGTGGTCGACTTGATTCACCCCTCCACTTT.

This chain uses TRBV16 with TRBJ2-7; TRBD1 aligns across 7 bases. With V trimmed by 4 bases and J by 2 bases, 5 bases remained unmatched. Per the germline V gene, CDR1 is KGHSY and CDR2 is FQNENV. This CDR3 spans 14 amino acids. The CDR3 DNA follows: TGTGCCAGCAGCCTCGGGACAGACGCCTACGAGCAGTACTTC. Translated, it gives CASSLGTDAYEQYF.

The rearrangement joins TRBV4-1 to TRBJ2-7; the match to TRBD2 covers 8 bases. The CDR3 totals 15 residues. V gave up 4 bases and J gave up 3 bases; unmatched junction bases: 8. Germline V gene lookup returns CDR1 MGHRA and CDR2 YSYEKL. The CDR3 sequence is CASSPQGRGDYEQYF. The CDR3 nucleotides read TGCGCCAGCAGCCCACAAGGGCGGGGGGACTACGAGCAGTACTTC.

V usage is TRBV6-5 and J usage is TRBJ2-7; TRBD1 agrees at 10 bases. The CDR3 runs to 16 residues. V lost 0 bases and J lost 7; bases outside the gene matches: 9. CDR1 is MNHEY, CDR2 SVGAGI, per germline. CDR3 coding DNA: TGTGCCAGCAGTTACTCGACGGGACAGGGGTTTGGGGAGCAGTACTTC. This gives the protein CASSYSTGQGFGEQYF.

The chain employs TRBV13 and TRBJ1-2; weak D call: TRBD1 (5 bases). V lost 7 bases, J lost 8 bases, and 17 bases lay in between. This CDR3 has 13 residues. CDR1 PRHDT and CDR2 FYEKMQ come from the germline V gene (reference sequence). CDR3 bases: TGTGCCAGCAATCTGGCTGGACAAGGGGGCTACACCTTC. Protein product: CASNLAGQGGYTF.

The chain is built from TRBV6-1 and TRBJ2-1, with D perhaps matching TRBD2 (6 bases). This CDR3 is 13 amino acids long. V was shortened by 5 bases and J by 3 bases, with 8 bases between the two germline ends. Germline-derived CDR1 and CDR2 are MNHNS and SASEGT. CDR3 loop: CASSTGDYNEQFF. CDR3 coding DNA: TGTGCCAGCAGTACGGGAGACTACAATGAGCAGTTCTTC.

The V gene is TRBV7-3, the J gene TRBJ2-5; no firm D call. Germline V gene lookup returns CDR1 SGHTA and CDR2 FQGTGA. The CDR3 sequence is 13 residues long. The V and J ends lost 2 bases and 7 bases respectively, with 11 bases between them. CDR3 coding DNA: TGTGCCAGCAGCTTAGGGCCAGTGGGGACCCAGTACTTC. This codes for CASSLGPVGTQYF.

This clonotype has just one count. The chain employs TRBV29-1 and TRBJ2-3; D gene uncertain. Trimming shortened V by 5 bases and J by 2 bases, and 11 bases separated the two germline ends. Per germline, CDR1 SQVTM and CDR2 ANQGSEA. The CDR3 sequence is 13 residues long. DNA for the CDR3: TGCAGCGTTAGCAGTTCAGACACAGATACGCAGTATTTT. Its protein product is CSVSSSDTDTQYF.

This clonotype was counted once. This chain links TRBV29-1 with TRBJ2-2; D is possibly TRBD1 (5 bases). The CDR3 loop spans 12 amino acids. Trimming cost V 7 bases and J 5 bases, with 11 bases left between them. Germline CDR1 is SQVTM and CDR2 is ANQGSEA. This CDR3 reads CSGFQGTGELFF. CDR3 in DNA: TGCAGCGGTTTTCAGGGAACCGGGGAGCTGTTTTTT.

This CDR3 is CASSFTGTGQETQYF. CDR3 DNA sequence: TGTGCCAGCAGCTTCACCGGGACAGGGCAAGAGACCCAGTACTTC. V gene TRBV12-3 or TRBV12-4 combines with J gene TRBJ2-5; 9 nucleotides line up with TRBD1. V dropped 6 bases and J dropped 2; count of bases not matched to a gene: 7. CDR3 length: 15 residues.

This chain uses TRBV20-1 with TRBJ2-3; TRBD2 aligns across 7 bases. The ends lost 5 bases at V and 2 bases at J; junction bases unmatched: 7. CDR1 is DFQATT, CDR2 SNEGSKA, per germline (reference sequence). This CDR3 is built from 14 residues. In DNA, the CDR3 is TGCAGTGCTCCGGGACTACGGGCCACAGATACGCAGTATTTT. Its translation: CSAPGLRATDTQYF.

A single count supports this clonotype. CDR3 sequence (DNA): TGTGCCAGCAGCTTCGGACGAGGCGGGGGGTTGACAGATACGCAGTATTTT. It encodes CASSFGRGGGLTDTQYF. The chain couples TRBV11-2 to TRBJ2-3; 8 bases fit TRBD2. V was clipped by 3 bases and J by 3 bases; unmatched bases: 11. CDR3 length: 17 amino acids. Germline V CDR1 and CDR2: SGHAT, FQNNGV.

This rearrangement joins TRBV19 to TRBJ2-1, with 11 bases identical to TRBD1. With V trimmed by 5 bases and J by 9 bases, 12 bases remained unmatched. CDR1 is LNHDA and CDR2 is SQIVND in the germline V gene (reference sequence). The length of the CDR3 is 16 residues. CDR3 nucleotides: TGTGCCAGTAGTTACATGAGGACAGGGGGCAGGAGTGAGCAGTTCTTC. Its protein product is CASSYMRTGGRSEQFF.